The 23 T cell receptor beta chains below come from one sample, sequenced in a study of sequential checkpoint blockade in melanoma. Treatment reported: randomized to nivolumab then ipilimumab (arm A) or the reverse (arm B). Only in-frame clones appear in the TCRdb table, and some are missing; sequencing was by immunoSEQ multiplex PCR. The sample lists around 11,000 clones, around two thirds occurring once. The sample in question was CD8+ T cells sorted from blood (inferred from file names), obtained from a patient given nivolumab and ipilimumab in sequence. The receptor source for this set is a human donor with melanoma.

The chain couples TRBV5-1 to TRBJ2-7, with D unclear. This CDR3 spans 15 amino acids. The V gene lost 5 bases and the J gene lost 0 bases, with 15 bases spanning the gap. Looked up from germline, CDR1 is SGHRS and CDR2 is YFSETQ. DNA of the CDR3: TGCGCCAGCAGACCCCTGCGGTGGAGCTCCTACGAGCAGTACTTC. Encoded protein: CASRPLRWSSYEQYF.

This clone was recorded a few times. This chain uses TRBV30 with TRBJ1-2; D uncertain. Trimming removed 0 bases at V and 8 bases at J, with 16 bases between. The germline CDR1 and CDR2 sequences are GTSNPN and SVGIG (reference sequence). This CDR3 has 14 amino acids. CDR3 region: CAWSVRVAVGGYTF. The CDR3 DNA is TGTGCCTGGAGTGTGAGGGTGGCCGTCGGAGGCTACACCTTC. Full variable domain (missing parts from reference TRBV30 and TRBJ1-2): SQTIHQWPATLVQPVGSPLSLECTVEGTSNPNLYWYRQAAGRGLQLLFYSVGIGQISSEVPQNLSASRPQDRQFILSSKKLLLSDSGFYLCAWSVRVAVGGYTFGSGTRLTVV.

This chain connects TRBV10-2 to TRBJ2-7, with D perhaps matching TRBD2 (6 bases). Germline V CDR1 and CDR2: WSHSY, SAAADI. CDR3 length equals 13 residues. Trimming cost V 2 bases and J 5 bases, with 10 bases left between them. The CDR3 protein is CASSEGGVHEQYF. The CDR3 DNA reads TGCGCCAGCAGTGAGGGAGGGGTCCACGAGCAGTACTTC.

The chain carries TRBV14 and TRBJ2-5, with 9 bases that match TRBD2. The end of the DNA is better explained by TRBJ2-7, so the J call may be wrong. The CDR3 consists of 14 residues. CDR1 and CDR2 (germline): SGHDN, FVKESK. The CDR3 loop is CASSQLAGHCEQYF. The CDR3 region has the DNA TGTGCCAGCAGCCAACTAGCGGGGCACTGCGAGCAGTACTTC.

This clone was observed a few times. The chain uses TRBV10-3 and TRBJ2-7; 10 bases line up with TRBD1. CDR3 length: 12 amino acids. Germline values: CDR1 ENHRY, CDR2 SYGVKD. DNA of the CDR3: TGTGCAAGCGGGACAGGGGACGACGAGCAGTACTTC. Protein sequence: CASGTGDDEQYF.

The chain joins TRBV29-1 to TRBJ2-1, with 9 bases fitting TRBD2. The CDR3 sequence is 14 residues long. The V gene's germline CDR1 is SQVTM and CDR2 ANQGSEA. V lost 4 bases to trimming and J lost 4 bases; unmatched junction nucleotides: 5. CDR3 sequence: CSVAGLALYNEQFF. As DNA, the CDR3 is TGCAGCGTTGCCGGACTAGCGCTTTACAATGAGCAGTTCTTC.

There are a few counts of this clone. This chain uses TRBV28 with TRBJ1-3, with D possibly TRBD1 on 6 matching bases. Trimming left V 6 bases short and J 0 bases short, with 12 bases between. From germline, CDR1 is MDHEN and CDR2 SYDVKM. The length of the CDR3 is 15 residues. The CDR3 protein is CASRYREISGNTIYF. CDR3 sequence (DNA): TGTGCCAGCAGATACAGGGAAATCTCTGGAAACACCATATATTTT.

The V and J genes are TRBV28 and TRBJ2-2; 8 positions match TRBD1. CDR1 is MDHEN and CDR2 is SYDVKM in the germline V gene. The CDR3 is made up of 14 amino acids. J lost 4 bases, V lost 5 bases, and 3 bases had no gene match. CDR3 bases: TGTGCCAGCAGTCAACAGGGGGGCACCGGGGAGCTGTTTTTT. Translation: CASSQQGGTGELFF. Based on the CDR3 plus reference TRBV28 and TRBJ2-2, the full variable domain is DVKVTQSSRYLVKRTGEKVFLECVQDMDHENMFWYRQDPGLGLRLIYFSYDVKMKEKGDIPEGYSVSREKKERFSLILESASTNQTSMYLCASSQQGGTGELFFGEGSRLTVL.

The chain employs TRBV10-1 and TRBJ2-2; 10 positions agree with TRBD2. Germline assignment: CDR1 WNHNN and CDR2 SYGVQD (reference sequence). The V gene end was trimmed by 6 bases and the J gene end by 3 bases; junction bases not matched to a gene: 1. The CDR3 consists of 14 residues. The CDR3 region is CASSLAGDTGELFF. The CDR3 nucleotides are TGCGCCAGCAGCCTAGCGGGGGACACCGGGGAGCTGTTTTTT.

This chain uses TRBV19 with TRBJ2-3; no reliable D call. The germline V gene has CDR1 LNHDA and CDR2 SQIVND (reference sequence). V gave up 10 bases and J gave up 1 base, with 18 bases separating them. This CDR3 is built from 15 residues. The CDR3 nucleotides read TGTGCCACCCCAACCCCCAGGCAGTGCACAGATACGCAGTATTTT. This encodes CATPTPRQCTDTQYF.

The rearrangement joins TRBV2 to TRBJ2-1; TRBD2 aligns across 8 bases. The germline V gene has CDR1 SNHLY and CDR2 FYNNEI. CDR3 length: 16 amino acids. V lost 4 bases, J lost 0 bases, and 5 bases stayed unmatched. The CDR3 region has the DNA TGTGCCAGCAGTGCCTCGGGGGGGCTCTCCTACAATGAGCAGTTCTTC. Translation: CASSASGGLSYNEQFF.

This clone was found once. The rearrangement joins TRBV7-8 to TRBJ2-7; 9 nucleotides line up with TRBD2. CDR3 length: 15 residues. Germline V lookup: CDR1 SGHVS, CDR2 FQNEAQ. V shed 5 bases and J 0 bases; nucleotides not matched to a gene: 5. CDR3 sequence (DNA): TGTGCCAGCAGCCTTATAGCGGGGGCCTCCTACGAGCAGTACTTC. Protein product: CASSLIAGASYEQYF.

This clone was detected a few times. This sample includes further DNA sequences coding for the same CDR3. This chain links TRBV6-5 with TRBJ1-2; TRBD1 agrees at 7 bases. In germline, CDR1 is MNHEY, CDR2 SVGAGI. The length of the CDR3 is 15 residues. The ends lost 0 bases at V and 8 bases at J; junction bases unmatched: 9. DNA for the CDR3: TGTGCCAGCAGTTACTCCCGAGGGGGCGCGGACGGCTACACCTTC. Translating it yields CASSYSRGGADGYTF.

This clone appeared a few times. The rearrangement joins TRBV27 to TRBJ2-1; 11 bases map to TRBD2. CDR1 is MNHEY and CDR2 is SMNVEV in the germline V gene (reference sequence). CDR3 length: 13 residues. The junction had 3 bases not matched to a gene; V was cut back by 6 bases and J by 8 bases. The DNA of the CDR3 is TGTGCCAGCAGACTAGCGGGAGCATATGAGCAGTTCTTC. It yields the protein CASRLAGAYEQFF.

CDR3 nucleotides: TGTGCCAGCAGCTGGGGCAGGGGTTCCGGCCGCTATGGCTACACCTTC. Translation: CASSWGRGSGRYGYTF. The V and J genes are TRBV11-2 and TRBJ1-2; TRBD1 might be the D (6 bases). V was shortened by 4 bases and J by 4 bases, with 19 bases between the two germline ends. Germline V gene data show CDR1 as SGHAT and CDR2 as FQNNGV. The CDR3 sequence is 16 residues long.

This clone is categorized as large. The gene calls are TRBV7-9 and TRBJ2-6; TRBD1 matches at 7 bases. The CDR3 consists of 16 residues. The V segment lost 1 base and the J segment 6 bases; nucleotides outside the gene matches: 6. Germline assignment: CDR1 SEHNR and CDR2 FQNEAQ (reference sequence). The CDR3 bases are TGTGCCAGCAGCTTAGGACAGGGCCCGTTGGCCAACGTCCTGACTTTC. Translated: CASSLGQGPLANVLTF.

The chain links TRBV4-3 to TRBJ2-7, with 9 positions matching TRBD1. The CDR3 contains 15 residues. CDR1 LGHNA and CDR2 YSLEER come from the germline V gene. V lost 1 base and J lost 2; bases outside the gene matches: 3. CDR3 amino acids: CASSQGTGEAYEQYF. DNA for the CDR3: TGCGCCAGCAGCCAAGGGACAGGGGAGGCCTACGAGCAGTACTTC.

The chain combines TRBV4-3 with TRBJ2-7, with 9 bases fitting TRBD1. The germline CDR1 and CDR2 sequences are LGHNA and YSLEER. The CDR3 has 15 residues. With V trimmed by 3 bases and J by 2 bases, 5 bases remained unmatched. CDR3 region: CASSQGTGLPYEQYF. The DNA for the CDR3 is TGCGCCAGCAGCCAGGGGACAGGGTTACCCTACGAGCAGTACTTC.

This chain links TRBV7-9 with TRBJ2-6; D is ambiguous. Germline loops: CDR1 SEHNR, CDR2 FQNEAQ (reference sequence). The CDR3 totals 17 residues. The germline V and J ends were trimmed by 5 bases and 1 base, with 15 bases remaining between them. CDR3 nucleotide sequence: TGTGCCAGCAGCCCCCCTGGATGGGCGTCTGGGGCCAACGTCCTGACTTTC. It specifies CASSPPGWASGANVLTF.

V usage is TRBV30 and J usage is TRBJ2-7; 10 bases are a match to TRBD1. Germline CDR1 reads GTSNPN; CDR2 reads SVGIG (reference sequence). This CDR3 has 12 residues. V lost 5 bases to trimming and J lost 5 bases; unmatched junction nucleotides: 3. The CDR3 loop is CAWDRGLDEQYF. DNA of the CDR3: TGTGCCTGGGACAGGGGGCTCGACGAGCAGTACTTC.

The chain couples TRBV27 to TRBJ2-1, with 8 bases that match TRBD2. The CDR3 is 16 residues long. V shed 5 bases, J shed 4 bases, and the junction held 10 bases outside the gene matches. CDR1 and CDR2 (germline): MNHEY, SMNVEV (reference sequence). CDR3 sequence (DNA): TGTGCCAGCAGTCCTATTAGCGGGAAAGATTACAATGAGCAGTTCTTC. It translates to CASSPISGKDYNEQFF.

The CDR3, as DNA: TGTGCCACCCTGACAGGGGCTGAAGACAACTATGGCTACACCTTC. Amino acid sequence: CATLTGAEDNYGYTF. The chain joins TRBV28 to TRBJ1-2; 8 bases match TRBD1. Germline CDR1 reads MDHEN; CDR2 reads SYDVKM. V gave up 10 bases and J gave up 2 bases; unmatched junction bases: 12. The CDR3 runs to 15 residues.

CDR3: CASSLAIWGGWIQETQYF. CDR3 DNA sequence: TGTGCCAGCAGCTTAGCAATATGGGGGGGGTGGATCCAAGAGACCCAGTACTTC. V is TRBV7-8 and J is TRBJ2-5; TRBD2 matches 7 bases. This CDR3 has 18 residues. CDR1 and CDR2 from the germline V gene are SGHVS and FQNEAQ. The V gene end was trimmed by 0 bases and the J gene end by 1 base; junction bases not matched to a gene: 11.